This T cell receptor beta chain was found in a study of shared clonotypes between healthy human individuals (TCRdb year 2020). At the level of the whole study: The cohort comprised a couple of women and three men aged 18 to 49 years. The study deeply sequenced blood TCR repertoires of about five healthy adults to estimate repertoire size and the extent of clonotype sharing between individuals. To increase sequencing depth and limit assay-specific biases, different laboratories used diverse techniques to prepare libraries and sequence TCR repertoires. Between about 0.8 and 9 billion PBMCs per donor were obtained by leukapheresis.

As for this clone: Its antigen is still unknown. No much larger clonotype is one base removed from it; base qualities were not supplied.

General conclusions and limits of the study: Only blood was sampled, and tissue TCR repertoires likely differ from those in blood. The small number of donors limited the genetic and exposure-history diversity represented. Based on pairwise subsampling, the degree of clonotype sharing among donors was expected to be affected by sequencing depth.

Trimming removed 5 bases from V and 5 bases from J, leaving 15 bases between the germline ends. Reading the germline V gene gives CDR1 MNHEY and CDR2 SVGAGI. From its cysteine to its phenylalanine, the CDR3 spans 14 amino acids. The retained sequence is limited to the CDR3, 42 bases, with the frame set at the first base. Donors were healthy HIV-negative adults with no recently reported acute infections or vaccinations. Only Caucasian adults living in Nashville, Tennessee, USA were represented among the donors. For unsorted samples, tens of millions of PBMCs were counted, and genomic DNA was extracted using the QIAamp DNA Blood Mini kit. Blood was collected by leukapheresis, and PBMCs were isolated by Ficoll-Histopaque density gradient centrifugation and then cryopreserved in liquid nitrogen vapor phase. Using the deep immunoSEQ assay, TCR CDR3 regions were amplified from genomic DNA by multiplex PCR. For each cell subset, the extracted genomic DNA was distributed evenly across all wells of several immunoSEQ 96-well plates, and each plate served as one replicate. For unsorted PBMC, 300 ng genomic DNA, equal to around 30,000 T cell genomes, was loaded into each replicate PCR. Ten immunoSEQ deep assay plates were used to sequence unsorted PBMC genomic DNA. The purified libraries were quantified using a Qubit 3.0 fluorometer, sized with a Bioanalyzer 2100, and then quantified again using the KAPA Library Quantification kit. Every immunoSEQ 96-well plate was sequenced on a separate single-read 150-cycle Illumina NextSeq 550 flow cell. Turning to the authors' computational methods: Because only junctional sequences without quality scores were contained in the immunoSEQ output, filtering matching that applied to full-length reads could not be performed. To assign V/J genes and CDR3, sequences were annotated against IMGT germline references using PyIR, a Python wrapper for IgBLAST v1.9. Reads were removed for weak V/J assignments (E-value above 1e-6), missing CDR3, stop codons, out-of-frame junctions, or ambiguous translated residues. A V3J clonotype was defined by an identical inferred V gene, J gene, and CDR3 amino acid sequence. Percentage overlap between repertoires was calculated by dividing the number of shared unique clonotypes by the size of the smaller repertoire. RTK rarefaction, the Chao1 estimator, and Recon v2.1 estimates of unobserved clonotypes were used to assess repertoire richness. TCRdb limited this immuneACCESS table to in-frame rearrangements with V and J called. A share of clones is missing; checked studies link under half to unresolved V genes, and the rest is unexplained. Clonal size and the V and J genes are those of that table, whereas D and trimming came from the DNA. This sample lists under 600,000 clones; around 81% were detected once. Jointly, the top ten make up around 12% of the sample.

What was sequenced was PBMCs. The rearrangement combines TRBV6-5 with TRBJ1-1; too little of a D gene remains to name it. The receptor was isolated from a woman aged 40 to 55 in good health. Some clones in this sample may be carry-over from other donors' samples. The DNA reads as follows: TGTGCCAGCAGTCGCTCGATCGGCATGACTGAAGCTTTCTTT. Its protein reads: CASSRSIGMTEAFF.